The 25 T cell receptor beta chains presented below share a single source sample, sequenced in a study of cytomegalovirus exposure and HLA in healthy donors. 60 Vbeta and 13 Jbeta primers were used in PCR. Assay: immunoSEQ multiplex PCR; the TCRdb copy retains only in-frame clones and omits some. Its table lists almost 40,000 clones. The sample comprised PBMCs. The receptor source for this set is a woman aged 30 to 39 in good health and CMV-seropositive.

CDR3 coding DNA: TGTGCCAGCACTTTCGCGGGACAGGTGAACACTGAAGCTTTCTTT. Translation gives CASTFAGQVNTEAFF. This chain connects TRBV2 to TRBJ1-1; 8 positions match TRBD1. The V gene end was trimmed by 7 bases and the J gene end by 0 bases; junction bases not matched to a gene: 7. This CDR3 has 15 residues. Looked up from germline, CDR1 is SNHLY and CDR2 is FYNNEI.

The gene calls are TRBV5-4 and TRBJ1-2, with D tentatively TRBD1 (6 bases). V lost 3 bases to trimming and J lost 8 bases, with 20 bases between them. Germline V gene lookup returns CDR1 SGHNT and CDR2 YYREEE (reference sequence). The CDR3 runs 15 residues. CDR3 region: CASSSGGGAPRGYTF. CDR3 sequence (DNA): TGTGCCAGCAGCTCGGGAGGGGGGGCGCCGCGAGGCTACACCTTC.

This chain connects TRBV28 to TRBJ1-5, with D possibly being TRBD1 (6 bases). Trimming removed 2 bases from V and 7 bases from J, with 12 bases in between. Germline V CDR1 and CDR2: MDHEN, SYDVKM. The CDR3 is 14 residues long. The CDR3 sequence: CASSLEQGRQPQHF. The DNA for the CDR3 is TGTGCCAGCAGTTTAGAACAGGGACGACAGCCCCAGCATTTT.

The genes are TRBV2 and TRBJ1-2; tentative D call: TRBD1 (5 bases). V was cut by 6 bases and J by 4 bases, with 15 bases left in between. Germline loops: CDR1 SNHLY, CDR2 FYNNEI. The CDR3 length is 14 residues. The chain's CDR3 is CASRRGVTTYGYTF. The DNA for the CDR3 is TGTGCCAGCAGAAGGGGCGTCACAACCTATGGCTACACCTTC.

The J gene is TRBJ2-1, the V gene TRBV6-4, with 9 bases lining up with TRBD2. Germline V gives CDR1 MRHNA, CDR2 SNTAGT. This CDR3 is built from 17 residues. V lost 2 bases and J lost 7; bases outside the gene matches: 12. CDR3 loop: CASSDESAGGPRNEQFF. Written as DNA, the CDR3 is TGTGCCAGCAGTGACGAGTCGGCGGGGGGGCCCAGGAATGAGCAGTTCTTC.

V is TRBV5-4 and J is TRBJ2-1; the match to TRBD1 covers 7 bases. The trim removed 1 base at V and 8 bases at J, leaving 3 bases unmatched. From germline, CDR1 is SGHNT and CDR2 YYREEE (reference sequence). CDR3 length equals 13 residues. In DNA, the CDR3 is TGTGCCAGCAGCTTGAGGGACAGCTATGAGCAGTTCTTC. Residues: CASSLRDSYEQFF.

This chain connects TRBV19 to TRBJ1-5; TRBD1 matches at 8 bases. Trimming removed 2 bases from V and 2 bases from J; junction bases left unmatched: 11. The CDR3 runs to 18 residues. Germline CDR1 LNHDA, CDR2 SQIVND (reference sequence). Here the CDR3 DNA reads TGTGCCAGTAGTATACTCGCAGGGGGCCGTTACGGCAATCAGCCCCAGCATTTT. As protein: CASSILAGGRYGNQPQHF. The full variable domain, with the rest looked up from reference TRBV19 and TRBJ1-5, is DGGITQSPKYLFRKEGQNVTLSCEQNLNHDAMYWYRQDPGQGLRLIYYSQIVNDFQKGDIAEGYSVSREKKESFPLTVTSAQKNPTAFYLCASSILAGGRYGNQPQHFGDGTRLSIL.

The chain has TRBV5-1 and TRBJ2-7, with 8 bases that match TRBD2. This CDR3 is 15 amino acids long. J was trimmed by 3 bases and V by 0 bases; bases with no gene match: 5. Germline CDR1 is SGHRS and CDR2 is YFSETQ. For the CDR3, the DNA is TGCGCCAGCAGCTTGGACCGGGGGGGCAACTACGAGCAGTACTTC. This encodes CASSLDRGGNYEQYF. The complete variable domain, with remaining parts taken from reference TRBV5-1 and TRBJ2-7, reads KAGVTQTPRYLIKTRGQQVTLSCSPISGHRSVSWYQQTPGQGLQFLFEYFSETQRNKGNFPGRFSGRQFSNSRSEMNVSTLELGDSALYLCASSLDRGGNYEQYFGPGTRLTVT.

The chain employs TRBV18 and TRBJ2-7; no firm D call. The V gene's germline CDR1 is KGHSH and CDR2 LQKENI. With 6 bases removed from V and 3 bases from J, the gap between germline ends came to 12 bases. The CDR3 is 13 residues long. CDR3 in DNA: TGTGCCAGCTCCGCGGCCGACGTCTACGAGCAGTACTTC. This gives the protein CASSAADVYEQYF.

The chain is built from TRBV27 and TRBJ2-7; TRBD1 agrees at 8 bases. V was clipped by 0 bases and J by 2 bases; unmatched bases: 3. Germline lookup yields CDR1 MNHEY and CDR2 SMNVEV (reference sequence). There are 15 residues in the CDR3. The CDR3 sequence: CASSLSWDRTYEQYF. The CDR3 DNA reads TGTGCCAGCAGTTTATCGTGGGACAGGACCTACGAGCAGTACTTC.

This chain uses TRBV2 with TRBJ1-2, with 7 bases that match TRBD1. The length of the CDR3 is 14 residues. The ends lost 3 bases at V and 5 bases at J; junction bases unmatched: 6. Per the germline V gene, CDR1 is SNHLY and CDR2 is FYNNEI. The CDR3 nucleotides read TGTGCCAGCAGTGACGGACAGGACGAATATGGCTACACCTTC. Translating gives CASSDGQDEYGYTF.

For the CDR3, the DNA is TGTGCCAGCAGCCGGACACCTTATCAGCCCCAGCATTTT. As protein: CASSRTPYQPQHF. This chain joins TRBV7-8 and TRBJ1-5; TRBD1 might be the D (5 bases). The CDR3 consists of 13 residues. Germline assignment: CDR1 SGHVS and CDR2 FQNEAQ. V was shortened by 5 bases and J by 5 bases, with 10 bases between the two germline ends.

V is TRBV7-8 and J is TRBJ1-1, with D unresolved. Per germline, CDR1 SGHVS and CDR2 FQNEAQ. CDR3 size: 13 residues. V lost 5 bases, J lost 1 base, and 8 bases lay in between. CDR3 coding DNA: TGTGCCAGCAGCCCATACAAGAACACTGAAGCTTTCTTT. This encodes CASSPYKNTEAFF.

V usage is TRBV7-9 and J usage is TRBJ1-1; D is undetermined. CDR1 is SEHNR, CDR2 FQNEAQ, per germline (reference sequence). The CDR3 contains 15 residues. V was cut by 5 bases and J by 1 base, with 14 bases left in between. The chain's CDR3 is CASSPTTTPNTEAFF. DNA for the CDR3: TGTGCCAGCAGCCCCACCACCACTCCGAACACTGAAGCTTTCTTT. Full variable domain (outside the CDR3, taken from reference TRBV7-9 and TRBJ1-1): DTGVSQNPRHKITKRGQNVTFRCDPISEHNRLYWYRQTLGQGPEFLTYFQNEAQLEKSRLLSDRFSAERPKGSFSTLEIQRTEQGDSAMYLCASSPTTTPNTEAFFGQGTRLTVV.

The gene calls are TRBV11-2 and TRBJ2-1, with 8 bases aligning to TRBD1. Germline lookup yields CDR1 SGHAT and CDR2 FQNNGV. CDR3 length: 14 residues. V dropped 4 bases and J dropped 5; count of bases not matched to a gene: 4. In nucleotides, the CDR3 is TGTGCCAGCAGCTCCGGGACAGGAGACAATGAGCAGTTCTTC. This gives the protein CASSSGTGDNEQFF.

The rearrangement uses TRBV7-9 and TRBJ1-6; D is unclear. Germline lookup yields CDR1 SEHNR and CDR2 FQNEAQ (reference sequence). CDR3 length equals 14 residues. Trimming removed 1 base at V and 5 bases at J, with 6 bases between. The CDR3 DNA is TGTGCCAGCAGCTTAGACAGAAATAATTCACCCCTCCACTTT. Amino acid sequence: CASSLDRNNSPLHF.

The chain employs TRBV7-2 and TRBJ1-2, with 8 bases matching TRBD1. The CDR3 runs 13 residues. Germline-derived CDR1 and CDR2 are SGHTA and FQGNSA. V was pared by 2 bases and J by 4 bases, with 0 bases of the junction left unmatched. CDR3 bases: TGTGCCAGCAGCTTAACAGGGGGCTATGGCTACACCTTC. Its protein is CASSLTGGYGYTF.

With regard to this clone: Other DNA sequences within the sample encode an identical CDR3. The chain recombines TRBV28 with TRBJ2-1, with 7 bases aligning to TRBD2. The germline CDR1 and CDR2 sequences are MDHEN and SYDVKM. The CDR3 is 14 residues long. V was clipped by 6 bases and J by 9 bases; unmatched bases: 11. CDR3 nucleotide sequence: TGTGCCAGCAGCCCAGCCCCCCGCGGGGGTGAGCAGTTCTTC. It specifies CASSPAPRGGEQFF.

The chain has TRBV4-1 and TRBJ1-3; no clear D. V lost 0 bases and J 0 bases, leaving 9 bases between the germline ends. This CDR3 is 16 amino acids long. The germline gives CDR1 MGHRA, CDR2 YSYEKL. The CDR3 is CASSQESSDSGNTIYF. The CDR3 nucleotides read TGCGCCAGCAGCCAAGAGAGCAGCGACTCTGGAAACACCATATATTTT.

This sequence joins TRBV7-9 and TRBJ2-7; D perhaps matches TRBD2 (6 bases). From germline, CDR1 is SEHNR and CDR2 FQNEAQ (reference sequence). V was pared by 5 bases and J by 6 bases, with 14 bases between. The CDR3 runs 13 residues. The CDR3: CASSPPSGSEQYF. The CDR3 region has the DNA TGTGCCAGCAGCCCGCCCAGCGGGTCCGAGCAGTACTTC.

This sequence joins TRBV5-1 and TRBJ2-3, with TRBD2 matching over 11 bases. CDR1 and CDR2 (germline): SGHRS, YFSETQ. This CDR3 has 16 amino acids. Trimming at V came to 6 bases and at J to 6 bases, leaving 12 bases not matched to a gene. This chain's CDR3 is CASNSGLAGGLDTQYF. CDR3 sequence (DNA): TGCGCCAGCAACTCCGGGCTAGCGGGGGGCCTGGATACGCAGTATTTT.

The chain has TRBV5-1 and TRBJ1-1; a possible D gene is TRBD1 (6 bases). V was shortened by 0 bases and J by 3 bases, with 9 bases between the two germline ends. This CDR3 has 14 amino acids. CDR1 and CDR2 (germline): SGHRS, YFSETQ. The CDR3 DNA reads as TGCGCCAGCAGCTTGGGGGGGCTGGACACTGAAGCTTTCTTT. Its protein is CASSLGGLDTEAFF.

The chain employs TRBV30 and TRBJ1-5; no definite D call. CDR1 and CDR2 from the germline V gene are GTSNPN and SVGIG (reference sequence). The CDR3 totals 13 residues. The germline V and J ends were trimmed by 2 bases and 3 bases, with 8 bases remaining between them. CDR3 sequence reads: CAWSRRNNQPQHF. CDR3 sequence (DNA): TGTGCCTGGAGTAGGAGGAACAATCAGCCCCAGCATTTT.

This CDR3 reads CASRPTVMNTEAFF. DNA for the CDR3: TGTGCCAGCAGGCCCACAGTTATGAACACTGAAGCTTTCTTT. The chain uses TRBV28 and TRBJ1-1; D gene unclear. The CDR3 is made up of 14 amino acids. V was trimmed by 6 bases and J by 0 bases, leaving 11 bases between them. The germline V gene encodes CDR1 MDHEN and CDR2 SYDVKM.

The chain uses TRBV9 and TRBJ1-5, with D maybe TRBD1 (5 bases). V was trimmed by 3 bases and J by 10 bases, leaving 20 bases between them. The CDR3 runs to 15 residues. CDR1 is SGDLS and CDR2 is YYNGEE in the germline V gene. CDR3 nucleotide sequence: TGTGCCAGCAGCGGAGCGGGGGGGGACGGCAGCCCCCAGCATTTT. It translates to CASSGAGGDGSPQHF.